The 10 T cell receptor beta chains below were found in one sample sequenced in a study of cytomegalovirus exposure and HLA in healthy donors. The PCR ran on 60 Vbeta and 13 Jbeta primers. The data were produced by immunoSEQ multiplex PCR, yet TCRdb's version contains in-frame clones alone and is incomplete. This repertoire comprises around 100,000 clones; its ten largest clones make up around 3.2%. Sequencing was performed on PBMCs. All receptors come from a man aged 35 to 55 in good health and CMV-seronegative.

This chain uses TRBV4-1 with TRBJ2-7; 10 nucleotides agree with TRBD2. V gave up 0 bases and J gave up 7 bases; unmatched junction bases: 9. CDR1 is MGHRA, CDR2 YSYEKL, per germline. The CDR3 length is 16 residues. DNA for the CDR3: TGCGCCAGCAGCCAAGAGTTTAGCGGGGGGTCGGGTGAGCAGTACTTC. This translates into CASSQEFSGGSGEQYF.

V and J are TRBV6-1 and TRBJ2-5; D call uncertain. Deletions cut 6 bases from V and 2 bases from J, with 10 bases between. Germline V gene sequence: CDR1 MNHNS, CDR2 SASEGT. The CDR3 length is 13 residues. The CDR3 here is CASSRQLQETQYF. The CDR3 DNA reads TGTGCCAGCAGCAGGCAGCTACAAGAGACCCAGTACTTC.

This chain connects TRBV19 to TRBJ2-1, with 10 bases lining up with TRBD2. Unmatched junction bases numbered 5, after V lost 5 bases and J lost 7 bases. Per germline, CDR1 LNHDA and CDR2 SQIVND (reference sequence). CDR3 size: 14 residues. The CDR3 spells CASSWSGGANEQFF. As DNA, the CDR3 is TGTGCCAGTAGTTGGAGCGGGGGGGCGAATGAGCAGTTCTTC.

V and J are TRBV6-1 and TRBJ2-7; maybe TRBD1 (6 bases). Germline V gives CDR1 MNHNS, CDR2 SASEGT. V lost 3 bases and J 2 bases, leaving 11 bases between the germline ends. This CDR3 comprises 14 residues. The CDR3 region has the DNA TGTGCCAGCAGTGATGGGGACATCACCTACGAGCAGTACTTC. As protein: CASSDGDITYEQYF.

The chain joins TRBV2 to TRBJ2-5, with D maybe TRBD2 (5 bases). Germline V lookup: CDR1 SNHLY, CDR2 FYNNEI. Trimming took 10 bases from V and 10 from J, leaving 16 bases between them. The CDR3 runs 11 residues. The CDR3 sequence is CATGDVEGQYF. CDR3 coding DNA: TGTGCCACAGGAGATGTAGAGGGCCAGTACTTC.

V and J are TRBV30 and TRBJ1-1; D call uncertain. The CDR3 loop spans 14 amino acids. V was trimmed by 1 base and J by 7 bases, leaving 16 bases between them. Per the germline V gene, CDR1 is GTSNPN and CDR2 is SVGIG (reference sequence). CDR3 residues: CAWSETGEGGEAFF. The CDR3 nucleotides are TGTGCCTGGAGTGAAACTGGGGAGGGTGGTGAAGCTTTCTTT.

The CDR3 reads CTSSQVGLAGSPDTQYF. For the CDR3, the DNA is TGCACCAGCAGCCAAGTGGGACTAGCGGGTAGCCCAGATACGCAGTATTTT. The chain employs TRBV1 and TRBJ2-3; the D call of TRBD2 is as the table states it, not checked on the DNA. TRBV1 is designated a pseudogene. The CDR3 is 17 amino acids.

CDR3 nucleotide sequence: TGTGCCAGCAGCGGACTAGCGGGAGTTTTGGATGAGCAGTTCTTC. Its translation is CASSGLAGVLDEQFF. The rearrangement joins TRBV27 to TRBJ2-1, with 13 bases matching TRBD2. The CDR3 covers 15 residues. Unmatched junction bases numbered 7, after V lost 6 bases and J lost 8 bases. The germline gives CDR1 MNHEY, CDR2 SMNVEV (reference sequence).

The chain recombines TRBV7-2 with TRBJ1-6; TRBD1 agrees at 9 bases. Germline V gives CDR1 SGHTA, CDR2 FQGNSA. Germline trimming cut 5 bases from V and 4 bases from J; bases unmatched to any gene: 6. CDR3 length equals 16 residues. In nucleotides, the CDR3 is TGTGCCAGCAGCCGTTCGGGACAGGGATATAATTCACCCCTCCACTTT. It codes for CASSRSGQGYNSPLHF.

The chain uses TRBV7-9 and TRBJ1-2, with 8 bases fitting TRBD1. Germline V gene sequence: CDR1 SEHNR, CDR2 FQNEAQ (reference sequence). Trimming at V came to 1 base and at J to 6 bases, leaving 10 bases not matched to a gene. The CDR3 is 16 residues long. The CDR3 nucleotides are TGTGCCAGCAGCTTAGAGGGACCTCAGGGGGCCAATGGCTACACCTTC. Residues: CASSLEGPQGANGYTF.